This passage covers 18 T cell receptor beta chains from one sample sequenced in a study of OX40 agonist ivuxolimab in advanced cancers. Sequencing was performed with immunoSEQ multiplex PCR; in TCRdb, only in-frame clones are kept and a portion is missing. The sample lists 75,000 to 100,000 clones; about nine tenths were seen once. This specimen consisted of CD4+ or CD8+ T cells sorted from blood, obtained in a trial of the OX40 agonist ivuxolimab. The receptors stem from an adult with an advanced solid tumor such as melanoma, head and neck, liver or kidney cancer.

CDR3 sequence reads: CASRRLAEIPDTQYF. CDR3 coding DNA: TGTGCCAGCAGAAGACTAGCGGAAATCCCAGATACGCAGTATTTT. V is TRBV6-1 and J is TRBJ2-3; 9 bases are shared with TRBD2. Germline assignment: CDR1 MNHNS and CDR2 SASEGT. V was pared by 6 bases and J by 4 bases, with 8 bases of the junction left unmatched. CDR3 length: 15 amino acids.

V usage is TRBV5-1 and J usage is TRBJ1-1; D not resolved. There are 14 residues in the CDR3. Germline V gene sequence: CDR1 SGHRS, CDR2 YFSETQ. The V gene lost 3 bases and the J gene lost 0 bases, with 9 bases spanning the gap. CDR3 residues: CASSSEPMNTEAFF. The CDR3 DNA sequence: TGCGCCAGCAGCTCAGAACCTATGAACACTGAAGCTTTCTTT. Using reference TRBV5-1 and TRBJ1-1 for the parts outside the CDR3, the full variable domain is KAGVTQTPRYLIKTRGQQVTLSCSPISGHRSVSWYQQTPGQGLQFLFEYFSETQRNKGNFPGRFSGRQFSNSRSEMNVSTLELGDSALYLCASSSEPMNTEAFFGQGTRLTVV.

The chain combines TRBV30 with TRBJ1-1, with 8 bases identical to TRBD1. V lost 5 bases to trimming and J lost 0 bases; unmatched junction nucleotides: 8. This CDR3 region has 15 residues. CDR1 is GTSNPN, CDR2 SVGIG, per germline (reference sequence). The CDR3 sequence is CAWGKDRALNTEAFF. CDR3 in DNA: TGTGCCTGGGGCAAGGACAGGGCCTTGAACACTGAAGCTTTCTTT. Full variable domain (outside the CDR3, taken from reference TRBV30 and TRBJ1-1): SQTIHQWPATLVQPVGSPLSLECTVEGTSNPNLYWYRQAAGRGLQLLFYSVGIGQISSEVPQNLSASRPQDRQFILSSKKLLLSDSGFYLCAWGKDRALNTEAFFGQGTRLTVV.

In DNA form, the CDR3 reads TGTGCCAGCAGTTTCGATTATCAGCCCCAGCATTTT. Protein: CASSFDYQPQHF. This sequence joins TRBV6-6 and TRBJ1-5; D gene uncertain. The CDR3 extends over 12 amino acids. Looked up from germline, CDR1 is MNHNY and CDR2 is SVGAGI (reference sequence). The germline V and J ends were trimmed by 4 bases and 5 bases, with 6 bases remaining between them.

This chain uses TRBV5-1 with TRBJ2-5, with TRBD2 matching over 8 bases. From germline, CDR1 is SGHRS and CDR2 YFSETQ. Trimming took 0 bases from V and 4 from J; bases not matched to a gene: 2. The CDR3 has 14 residues. CDR3 sequence: CASSLAGGRETQYF. The CDR3 coding sequence is TGCGCCAGCAGCTTGGCGGGGGGGCGAGAGACCCAGTACTTC.

This sequence joins TRBV6-5 and TRBJ2-7; maybe TRBD2 (6 bases). The CDR3 consists of 12 residues. In germline, CDR1 is MNHEY, CDR2 SVGAGI. V lost 6 bases, J lost 1 base, and 7 bases lay in between. CDR3 amino acids: CASRDYSYEQYF. The CDR3, as DNA: TGTGCCAGCAGGGACTATTCCTACGAGCAGTACTTC.

The rearrangement links TRBV15 to TRBJ2-5; no clear D gene. Trimming stripped 0 bases from V and 3 bases from J, with 8 bases between. The germline V gene encodes CDR1 LNHNV and CDR2 YYDKDF (reference sequence). The CDR3 runs to 14 residues. The CDR3 reads CATSRELSEETQYF. CDR3 DNA sequence: TGTGCCACCAGCAGAGAATTAAGCGAAGAGACCCAGTACTTC.

The chain recombines TRBV6-4 with TRBJ2-1; D may correspond to TRBD1 or TRBD2 (5 bases each). Germline CDR1 is MRHNA and CDR2 is SNTAGT. The CDR3 consists of 15 residues. V lost 8 bases, J lost 0 bases, and 14 bases lay in between. In DNA, the CDR3 is TGTGCCAGCGGTTTAGAGGGGAGCTCCTACAATGAGCAGTTCTTC. Translating it yields CASGLEGSSYNEQFF.

The table lists this clone with a few counts. This chain uses TRBV30 with TRBJ2-2, with D possibly being TRBD2 (7 bases). Trimming pared 3 bases from V and 5 bases from J, leaving 13 bases between. The germline V gene encodes CDR1 GTSNPN and CDR2 SVGIG (reference sequence). This CDR3 has 14 residues. The CDR3 DNA is TGTGCCTGGAGATCCAGCGGGACAACCGGGGAGCTGTTTTTT. This translates into CAWRSSGTTGELFF. Complete variable domain (other parts from reference TRBV30 and TRBJ2-2): SQTIHQWPATLVQPVGSPLSLECTVEGTSNPNLYWYRQAAGRGLQLLFYSVGIGQISSEVPQNLSASRPQDRQFILSSKKLLLSDSGFYLCAWRSSGTTGELFFGEGSRLTVL.

The chain couples TRBV5-6 to TRBJ2-2; no definite D call. Trimming shortened V by 3 bases and J by 7 bases, and 7 bases separated the two germline ends. The CDR3 contains 12 residues. Germline V gene data show CDR1 as SGHDT and CDR2 as YYEEEE. CDR3 nucleotides: TGTGCCAGCAGCTGGCGGTTCGGGGAGCTGTTTTTT. This codes for CASSWRFGELFF.

The chain has TRBV11-2 and TRBJ2-3; D call uncertain. The CDR3 is 11 residues long. Trimming pared 5 bases from V and 1 base from J, leaving 1 base between. CDR1 and CDR2 from the germline V gene are SGHAT and FQNNGV. CDR3 region: CASSRTDTQYF. CDR3 bases: TGTGCCAGCAGCCGCACAGATACGCAGTATTTT.

V gene TRBV7-3 combines with J gene TRBJ2-2, with 8 bases identical to TRBD2. The germline V gene has CDR1 SGHTA and CDR2 FQGTGA. The CDR3 totals 18 residues. The V segment lost 5 bases and the J segment 1 base; nucleotides outside the gene matches: 12. In nucleotides, the CDR3 is TGTGCCAGCAGCCGACGAGCCGGGACTAGTCTGAACACCGGGGAGCTGTTTTTT. Protein: CASSRRAGTSLNTGELFF.

V usage is TRBV6-6 and J usage is TRBJ2-5; D is tentatively TRBD1 or TRBD2 (5 bases each). The germline CDR1 and CDR2 sequences are MNHNY and SVGAGI (reference sequence). V shed 6 bases and J shed 4 bases, with 15 bases lying between them. CDR3 length: 14 residues. The chain's CDR3 is CASSIPGPPETQYF. In DNA form, the CDR3 reads TGTGCCAGCAGCATCCCGGGGCCCCCAGAGACCCAGTACTTC.

V is TRBV7-9 and J is TRBJ1-1, with D unclear. The CDR3 spans 11 residues. The V gene's germline CDR1 is SEHNR and CDR2 FQNEAQ (reference sequence). Trimming left V 1 base short and J 11 bases short, with 8 bases between. The CDR3 coding sequence is TGTGCCAGCAGCTTAGGGCCTTGGGCTTTCTTT. Residues: CASSLGPWAFF.

The CDR3 reads CASSSKGSGANVLTF. The CDR3 region has the DNA TGTGCCAGCAGTTCCAAGGGTTCTGGGGCCAACGTCCTGACTTTC. This rearrangement joins TRBV6-1 to TRBJ2-6; no definite D call. Deletions cut 5 bases from V and 1 base from J, with 9 bases between. This CDR3 has 15 residues. Germline CDR1 MNHNS, CDR2 SASEGT.

For the CDR3, the DNA is TGCAGCGCCTGGCAGAACACTGAAGCTTTCTTT. Its translation: CSAWQNTEAFF. The V call is TRBV29-1, the J call TRBJ1-1, with D unclear. Germline lookup yields CDR1 SQVTM and CDR2 ANQGSEA. The CDR3 contains 11 residues. The V end was cut by 7 bases, the J end by 1 base, with 7 bases between.

The rearrangement links TRBV7-2 to TRBJ1-4, with TRBD1 as a possible D gene (5 bases). Per germline, CDR1 SGHTA and CDR2 FQGNSA. The CDR3 is made up of 15 amino acids. With 1 base removed from V and 7 bases from J, the gap between germline ends came to 13 bases. The CDR3 DNA is TGTGCCAGCAGCTTAGTAAGGTCAGGGACTGAAAAACTGTTTTTT. This translates into CASSLVRSGTEKLFF. The complete variable domain, with remaining parts taken from reference TRBV7-2 and TRBJ1-4, reads GAGVSQSPSNKVTEKGKDVELRCDPISGHTALYWYRQSLGQGLEFLIYFQGNSAPDKSGLPSDRFSAERTGGSVSTLTIQRTQQEDSAVYLCASSLVRSGTEKLFFGSGTQLSVL.

This sequence joins TRBV19 and TRBJ1-2; 9 nucleotides match TRBD1. The CDR3 contains 14 residues. With 2 bases clipped from V and 12 bases from J, the junction kept 10 bases outside the gene matches. The V gene's germline CDR1 is LNHDA and CDR2 SQIVND (reference sequence). The CDR3, as DNA: TGTGCCAGTAGTATACCGGGACAGGGTGAGATCGACACCTTC. Amino acids: CASSIPGQGEIDTF.